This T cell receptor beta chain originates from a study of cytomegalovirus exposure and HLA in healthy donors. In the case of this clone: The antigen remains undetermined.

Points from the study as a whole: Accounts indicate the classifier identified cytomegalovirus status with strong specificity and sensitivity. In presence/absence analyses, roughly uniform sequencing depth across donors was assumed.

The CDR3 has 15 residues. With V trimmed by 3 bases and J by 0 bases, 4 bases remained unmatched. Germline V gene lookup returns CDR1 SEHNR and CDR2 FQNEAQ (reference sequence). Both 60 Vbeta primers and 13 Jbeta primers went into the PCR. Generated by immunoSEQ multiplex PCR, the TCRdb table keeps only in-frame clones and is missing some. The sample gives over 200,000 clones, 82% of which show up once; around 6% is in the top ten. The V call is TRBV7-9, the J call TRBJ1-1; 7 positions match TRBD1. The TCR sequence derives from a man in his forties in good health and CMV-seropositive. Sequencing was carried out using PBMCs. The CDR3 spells CASSLTGTMNTEAFF. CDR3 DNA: TGTGCCAGCAGCTTGACAGGGACCATGAACACTGAAGCTTTCTTT.